This T cell receptor (beta chain) was obtained from a study of T cells in Graves' hyperthyroidism and ophthalmopathy. The V gene's germline CDR1 is ENHRY and CDR2 SYGVKD. There are 14 residues in the CDR3. Uncontrolled infection, other autoimmune disease, pregnancy or lactation disqualified patients from enrolment. The source material, RNA transcripts, was used to amplify TCR beta CDR3 regions. First-round RT-PCR of the TCR CDR3 relied on the HTBI primer set. TCRdb itself ran the multiplex PCR reads through MiXCR, one entry per CDR3 protein. The table lists a few hundred thousand distinct CDR3 sequences, about 15% of them singletons. About this clonotype: A much larger clone differs from this one at a single base, so this may be a read error.

The V gene is TRBV10-3, the J gene TRBJ2-5; D is unresolved. The receptor was isolated from a woman aged 25 to 39 with Graves' hyperthyroidism. Sequenced sample: blood. CDR3 nucleotide sequence: TGTGCCACCAGTGATAAACAACTCCAAGAGACCCAGTACTTC. Protein: CATSDKQLQETQYF.